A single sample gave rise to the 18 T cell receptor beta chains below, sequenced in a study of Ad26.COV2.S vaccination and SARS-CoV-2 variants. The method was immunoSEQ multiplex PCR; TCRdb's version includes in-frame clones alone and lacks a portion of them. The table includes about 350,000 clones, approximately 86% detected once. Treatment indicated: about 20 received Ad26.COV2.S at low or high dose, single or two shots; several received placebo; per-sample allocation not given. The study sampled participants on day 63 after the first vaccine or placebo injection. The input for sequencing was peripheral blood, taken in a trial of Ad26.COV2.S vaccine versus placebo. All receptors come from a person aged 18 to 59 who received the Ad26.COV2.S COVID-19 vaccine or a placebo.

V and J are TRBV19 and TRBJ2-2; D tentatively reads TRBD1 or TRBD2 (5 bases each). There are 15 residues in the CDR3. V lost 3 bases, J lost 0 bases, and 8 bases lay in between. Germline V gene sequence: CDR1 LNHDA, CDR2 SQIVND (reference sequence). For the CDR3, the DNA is TGTGCCAGTAGTATCTGGGACCCGAACACCGGGGAGCTGTTTTTT. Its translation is CASSIWDPNTGELFF.

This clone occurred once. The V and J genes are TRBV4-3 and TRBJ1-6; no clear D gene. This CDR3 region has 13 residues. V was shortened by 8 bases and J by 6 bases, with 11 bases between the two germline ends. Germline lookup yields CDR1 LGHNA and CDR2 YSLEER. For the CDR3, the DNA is TGCGCCAGCTCGGGTCAGAGTAATTCACCCCTCCACTTT. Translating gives CASSGQSNSPLHF.

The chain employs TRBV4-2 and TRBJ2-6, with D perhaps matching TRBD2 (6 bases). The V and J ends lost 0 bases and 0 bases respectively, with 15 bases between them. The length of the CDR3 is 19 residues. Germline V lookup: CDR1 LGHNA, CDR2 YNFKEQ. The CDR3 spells CASSQEWAGPSSGANVLTF. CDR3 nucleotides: TGTGCCAGCAGCCAAGAGTGGGCGGGACCGTCCTCTGGGGCCAACGTCCTGACTTTC.

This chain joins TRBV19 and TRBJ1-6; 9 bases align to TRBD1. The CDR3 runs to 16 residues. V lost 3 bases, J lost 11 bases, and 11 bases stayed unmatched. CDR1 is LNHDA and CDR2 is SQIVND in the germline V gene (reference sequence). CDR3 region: CASSIASSTGGPPLHF. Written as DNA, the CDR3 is TGTGCCAGTAGTATTGCGAGTTCGACAGGGGGTCCACCCCTCCACTTT.

CDR3 in amino acids: CASSRDRGNTIYF. DNA of the CDR3: TGTGCCAGCTCGCGGGACAGGGGAAACACCATATATTTT. J is TRBJ1-3 and V is TRBV18, with TRBD1 identical over 8 bases. Germline loops: CDR1 KGHSH, CDR2 LQKENI. This CDR3 comprises 13 residues. V lost 6 bases and J lost 4; bases outside the gene matches: 2.

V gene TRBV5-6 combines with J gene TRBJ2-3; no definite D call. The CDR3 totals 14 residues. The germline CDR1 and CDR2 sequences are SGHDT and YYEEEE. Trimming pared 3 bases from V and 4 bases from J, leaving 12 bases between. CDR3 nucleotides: TGTGCCAGCAGCTACCTAAAGGGATCAGATACGCAGTATTTT. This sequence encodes CASSYLKGSDTQYF. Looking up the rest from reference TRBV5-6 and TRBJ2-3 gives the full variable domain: DAGVTQSPTHLIKTRGQQVTLRCSPKSGHDTVSWYQQALGQGPQFIFQYYEEEERQRGNFPDRFSGHQFPNYSSELNVNALLLGDSALYLCASSYLKGSDTQYFGPGTRLTVL.

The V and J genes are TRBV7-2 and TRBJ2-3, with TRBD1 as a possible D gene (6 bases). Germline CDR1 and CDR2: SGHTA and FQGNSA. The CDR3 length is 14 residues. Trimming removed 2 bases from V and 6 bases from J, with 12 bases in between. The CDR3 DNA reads TGTGCCAGCAGCTTAAAGGGGGATTCGGATACGCAGTATTTT. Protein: CASSLKGDSDTQYF.

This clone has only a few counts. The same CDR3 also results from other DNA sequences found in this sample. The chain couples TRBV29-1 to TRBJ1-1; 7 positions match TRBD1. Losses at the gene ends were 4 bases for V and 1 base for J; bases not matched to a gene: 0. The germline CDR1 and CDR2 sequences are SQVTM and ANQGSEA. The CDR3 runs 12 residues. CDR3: CSVGQGNTEAFF. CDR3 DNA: TGCAGCGTTGGACAGGGGAACACTGAAGCTTTCTTT.

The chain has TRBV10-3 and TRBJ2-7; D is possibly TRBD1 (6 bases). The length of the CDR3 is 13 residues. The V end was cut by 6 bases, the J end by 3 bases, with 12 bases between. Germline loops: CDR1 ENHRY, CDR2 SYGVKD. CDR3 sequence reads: CAIRLQGSYEQYF. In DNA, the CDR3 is TGTGCCATCAGGTTACAGGGTAGCTACGAGCAGTACTTC.

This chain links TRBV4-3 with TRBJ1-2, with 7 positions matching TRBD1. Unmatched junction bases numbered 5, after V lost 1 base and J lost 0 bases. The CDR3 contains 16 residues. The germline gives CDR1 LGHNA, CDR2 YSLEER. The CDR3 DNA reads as TGCGCCAGCAGCCAAGTGTTCACAGGGGCTAACTATGGCTACACCTTC. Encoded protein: CASSQVFTGANYGYTF.

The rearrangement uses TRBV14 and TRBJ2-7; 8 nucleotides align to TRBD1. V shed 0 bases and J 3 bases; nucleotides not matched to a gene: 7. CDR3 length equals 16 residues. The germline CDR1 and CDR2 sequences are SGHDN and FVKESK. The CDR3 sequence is CASSQDLGQGFYEQYF. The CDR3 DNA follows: TGTGCCAGCAGCCAAGATCTTGGACAGGGATTCTACGAGCAGTACTTC.

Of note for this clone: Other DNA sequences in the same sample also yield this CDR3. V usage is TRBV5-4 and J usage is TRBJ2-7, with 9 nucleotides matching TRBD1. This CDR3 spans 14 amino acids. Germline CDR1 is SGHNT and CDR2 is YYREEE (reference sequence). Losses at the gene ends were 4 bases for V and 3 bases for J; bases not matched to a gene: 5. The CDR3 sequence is CASSPGQGSYEQYF. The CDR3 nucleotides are TGTGCCAGCAGCCCAGGACAGGGGAGCTACGAGCAGTACTTC.

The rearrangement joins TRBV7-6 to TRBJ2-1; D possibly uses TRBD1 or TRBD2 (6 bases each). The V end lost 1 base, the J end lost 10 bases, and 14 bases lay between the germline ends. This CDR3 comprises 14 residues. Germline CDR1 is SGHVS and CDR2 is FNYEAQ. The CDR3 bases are TGTGCCAGCAGCTTAGTGCCGGGGGCGTTAGAGCAGTTCTTC. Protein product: CASSLVPGALEQFF.

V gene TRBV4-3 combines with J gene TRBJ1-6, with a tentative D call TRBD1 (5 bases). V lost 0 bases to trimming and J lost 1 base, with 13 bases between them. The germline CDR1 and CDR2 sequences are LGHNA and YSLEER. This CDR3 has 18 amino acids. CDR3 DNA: TGCGCCAGCAGCCAAGATTTCGGGGGGGTATCCTATAATTCACCCCTCCACTTT. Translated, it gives CASSQDFGGVSYNSPLHF.

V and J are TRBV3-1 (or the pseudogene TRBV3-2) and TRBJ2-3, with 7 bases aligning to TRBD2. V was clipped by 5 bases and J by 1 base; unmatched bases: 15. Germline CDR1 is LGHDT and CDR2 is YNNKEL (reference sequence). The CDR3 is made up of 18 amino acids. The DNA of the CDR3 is TGTGCCAGCAGCTTCAAGGAAGTCGCGGCGGGGGGCACAGATACGCAGTATTTT. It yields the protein CASSFKEVAAGGTDTQYF.

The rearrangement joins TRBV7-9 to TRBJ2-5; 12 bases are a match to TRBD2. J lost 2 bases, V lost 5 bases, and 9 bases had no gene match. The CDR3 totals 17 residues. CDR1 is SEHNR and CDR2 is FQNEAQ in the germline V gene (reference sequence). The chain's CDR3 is CASSPGTSGLIQETQYF. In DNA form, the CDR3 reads TGTGCCAGCAGCCCCGGGACTAGCGGGCTCATTCAAGAGACCCAGTACTTC.

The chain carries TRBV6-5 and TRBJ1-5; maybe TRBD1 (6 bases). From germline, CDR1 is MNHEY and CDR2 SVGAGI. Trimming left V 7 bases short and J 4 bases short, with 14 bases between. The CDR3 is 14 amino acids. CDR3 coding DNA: TGTGCCAGCACTACTACAGGGTCGAATCAGCCCCAGCATTTT. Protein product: CASTTTGSNQPQHF.

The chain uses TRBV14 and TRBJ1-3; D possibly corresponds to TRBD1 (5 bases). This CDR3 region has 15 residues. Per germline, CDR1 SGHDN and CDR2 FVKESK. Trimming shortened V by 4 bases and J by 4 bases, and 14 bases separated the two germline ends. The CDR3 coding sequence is TGTGCCAGCAGCCGCCGTGGAGGGGCCGGAAACACCATATATTTT. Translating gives CASSRRGGAGNTIYF.